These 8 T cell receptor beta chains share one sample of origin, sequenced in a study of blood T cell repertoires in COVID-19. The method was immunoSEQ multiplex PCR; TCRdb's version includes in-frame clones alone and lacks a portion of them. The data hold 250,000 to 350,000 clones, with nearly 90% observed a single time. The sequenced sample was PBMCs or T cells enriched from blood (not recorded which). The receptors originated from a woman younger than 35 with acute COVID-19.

The CDR3 bases are TGTGCCAGCAGCGCCGACCGGGACAGGGGCTCCTACGAGCAGTACTTC. Translating it yields CASSADRDRGSYEQYF. The J gene is TRBJ2-7, the V gene TRBV7-3, with 10 bases matching TRBD1. The V segment lost 5 bases and the J segment 0 bases; nucleotides outside the gene matches: 7. Germline CDR1 reads SGHTA; CDR2 reads FQGTGA. The CDR3 covers 16 residues.

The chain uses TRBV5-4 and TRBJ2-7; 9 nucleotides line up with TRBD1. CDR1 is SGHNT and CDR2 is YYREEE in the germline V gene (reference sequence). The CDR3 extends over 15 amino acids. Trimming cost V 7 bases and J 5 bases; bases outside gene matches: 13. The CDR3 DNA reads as TGTGCCAGCTCACATCCGGGACAGGGTACCCACGAGCAGTACTTC. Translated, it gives CASSHPGQGTHEQYF.

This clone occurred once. CDR3 DNA: TGTGCCAGCAGCGCCCCTAGCGGGAGAAGCACCGGGGAGCTGTTTTTT. Translated, it gives CASSAPSGRSTGELFF. V usage is TRBV9 and J usage is TRBJ2-2, with 10 nucleotides matching TRBD2. The CDR3 totals 16 residues. V trimming: 3 bases; J trimming: 4 bases; junction bases outside the gene matches: 6. From germline, CDR1 is SGDLS and CDR2 YYNGEE.

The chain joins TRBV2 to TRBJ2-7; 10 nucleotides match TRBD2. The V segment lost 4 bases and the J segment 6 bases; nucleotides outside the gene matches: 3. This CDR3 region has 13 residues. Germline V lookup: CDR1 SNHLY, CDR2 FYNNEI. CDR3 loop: CASSGLAGAEQYF. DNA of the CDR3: TGTGCCAGCAGTGGGCTAGCGGGAGCCGAGCAGTACTTC. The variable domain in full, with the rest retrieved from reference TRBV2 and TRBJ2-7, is EPEVTQTPSHQVTQMGQEVILRCVPISNHLYFYWYRQILGQKVEFLVSFYNNEISEKSEIFDDQFSVERPDGSNFTLKIRSTKLEDSAMYFCASSGLAGAEQYFGPGTRLTVT.

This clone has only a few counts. This CDR3 is CASSPSAGLNTEAFF. In DNA form, the CDR3 reads TGTGCCAGCTCACCATCGGCAGGGTTGAACACTGAAGCTTTCTTT. The chain carries TRBV18 and TRBJ1-1, with D possibly being TRBD1 (5 bases). Germline V CDR1 and CDR2: KGHSH, LQKENI. This CDR3 spans 15 amino acids. Between the trimmed V and J ends, which lost 2 bases and 0 bases, there was a span of 10 bases.

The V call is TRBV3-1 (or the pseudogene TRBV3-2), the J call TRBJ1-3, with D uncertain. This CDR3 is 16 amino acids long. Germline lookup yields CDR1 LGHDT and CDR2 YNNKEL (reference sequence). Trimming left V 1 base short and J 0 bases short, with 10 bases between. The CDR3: CASSQGFSVSGNTIYF. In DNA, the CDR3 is TGTGCCAGCAGCCAAGGTTTTTCGGTCTCTGGAAACACCATATATTTT.

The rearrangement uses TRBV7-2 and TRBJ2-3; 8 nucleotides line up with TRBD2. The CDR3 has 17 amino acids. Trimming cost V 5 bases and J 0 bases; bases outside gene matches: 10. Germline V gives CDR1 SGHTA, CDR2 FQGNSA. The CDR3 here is CASSPPGGETSTDTQYF. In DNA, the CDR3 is TGTGCCAGCAGCCCTCCGGGGGGGGAGACTAGCACAGATACGCAGTATTTT.

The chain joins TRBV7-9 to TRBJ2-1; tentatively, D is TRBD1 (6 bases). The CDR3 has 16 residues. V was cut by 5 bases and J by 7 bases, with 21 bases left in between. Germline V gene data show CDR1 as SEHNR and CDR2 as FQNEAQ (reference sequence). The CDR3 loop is CASSAPGQGLGNEQFF. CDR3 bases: TGTGCCAGCAGCGCCCCGGGACAAGGTTTAGGTAATGAGCAGTTCTTC.